This is a list of T cell receptor beta chains from one sample in a study of OX40 agonist ivuxolimab in advanced cancers. Sequencing was performed with immunoSEQ multiplex PCR; in TCRdb, only in-frame clones are kept and a portion is missing. This table has 95,000 to 150,000 clones, 93% appearing once. Sequenced here: CD4+ or CD8+ T cells sorted from blood, sampled in a trial of the OX40 agonist ivuxolimab. Receptors originate from an adult with an advanced solid tumor such as melanoma, head and neck, liver or kidney cancer. The CDR3 runs from the conserved cysteine through the conserved F or W. Fields, in order: J gene, V gene, D gene, CDR3 length, clone size, CDR3 protein, CDR3 DNA. A D gene is named only where the DNA matches it firmly. Clone sizes are given selectively: once, few, many, or a class where the clone is expanded.

j_gene: TRBJ2-3
v_gene: TRBV6-1
d_gene: -
len: 12
abundance: once
CDR3aa: CASGSPRDTQYF
CDR3nt: TGTGCCAGCGGGAGCCCCCGAGATACGCAGTATTTT

j_gene: TRBJ1-5
v_gene: TRBV5-1
d_gene: -
len: 13
abundance: -
CDR3aa: CASSLDRDQPQHF
CDR3nt: TGCGCCAGCAGCTTGGACAGGGATCAGCCCCAGCATTTT

j_gene: TRBJ2-5
v_gene: TRBV18
d_gene: -
len: 14
abundance: -
CDR3aa: CASSPTLGGETQYF
CDR3nt: TGTGCCAGCTCACCTACCCTTGGAGGAGAGACCCAGTACTTC

j_gene: TRBJ2-3
v_gene: TRBV6-6
d_gene: -
len: 15
abundance: -
CDR3aa: CASRGDFRGTDTQYF
CDR3nt: TGTGCCAGCAGGGGGGACTTCCGCGGCACAGATACGCAGTATTTT

j_gene: TRBJ2-1
v_gene: TRBV6-6
d_gene: TRBD1
len: 11
abundance: -
CDR3aa: CASSEQGKQFF
CDR3nt: TGTGCCAGCAGTGAACAGGGGAAGCAGTTCTTC

j_gene: TRBJ1-2
v_gene: TRBV7-9
d_gene: -
len: 13
abundance: -
CDR3aa: CASTPGGRGGYTF
CDR3nt: TGTGCCAGCACCCCGGGGGGGCGCGGCGGCTACACCTTC

j_gene: TRBJ2-5
v_gene: TRBV2
d_gene: -
len: 13
abundance: -
CDR3aa: CASSVRRVETQYF
CDR3nt: TGTGCCAGCAGTGTGCGTCGGGTAGAGACCCAGTACTTC

j_gene: TRBJ1-1
v_gene: TRBV5-4
d_gene: TRBD1
len: 20
abundance: -
CDR3aa: CASSPIDHPGTGESRTEAFF
CDR3nt: TGTGCCAGCAGCCCCATCGACCACCCCGGGACAGGGGAAAGTAGGACTGAAGCTTTCTTT

j_gene: TRBJ1-1
v_gene: TRBV18
d_gene: TRBD1
len: 17
abundance: -
CDR3aa: CASSPLQGALMDTEAFF
CDR3nt: TGTGCCAGCTCACCCTTGCAGGGGGCGCTTATGGACACTGAAGCTTTCTTT

j_gene: TRBJ2-7
v_gene: TRBV7-6
d_gene: -
len: 13
abundance: once
CDR3aa: CASSLQEGYEQYF
CDR3nt: TGTGCCAGCAGCTTACAGGAGGGCTACGAGCAGTACTTC

j_gene: TRBJ2-2
v_gene: TRBV18
d_gene: -
len: 18
abundance: -
CDR3aa: CASSLVTGGRTPTGELFF
CDR3nt: TGTGCCAGCTCACTCGTGACCGGGGGCAGAACCCCCACCGGGGAGCTGTTTTTT

j_gene: TRBJ2-2
v_gene: TRBV6-6
d_gene: -
len: 12
abundance: -
CDR3aa: CASLDLTGELFF
CDR3nt: TGTGCCAGTTTGGACCTAACCGGGGAGCTGTTTTTT

j_gene: TRBJ1-4
v_gene: TRBV5-4
d_gene: -
len: 19
abundance: -
CDR3aa: CASTDPTRPEAATNEKLFF
CDR3nt: TGTGCCAGCACCGATCCTACACGTCCTGAGGCCGCAACTAATGAAAAACTGTTTTTT

j_gene: TRBJ1-2
v_gene: TRBV19
d_gene: -
len: 13
abundance: once
CDR3aa: CASSIGAQGSYTF
CDR3nt: TGTGCCAGTAGTATAGGAGCGCAGGGGAGCTACACCTTC

j_gene: TRBJ1-5
v_gene: TRBV6-1
d_gene: -
len: 15
abundance: -
CDR3aa: CASSVGARSNQPQHF
CDR3nt: TGTGCCAGCAGTGTCGGAGCTCGTAGCAATCAGCCCCAGCATTTT

j_gene: TRBJ2-5
v_gene: TRBV5-1
d_gene: TRBD2
len: 14
abundance: -
CDR3aa: CATAAGGYQETQYF
CDR3nt: TGCGCCACCGCAGCGGGGGGGTACCAAGAGACCCAGTACTTC

j_gene: TRBJ2-4
v_gene: TRBV6-5
d_gene: TRBD2
len: 13
abundance: -
CDR3aa: CASSRTSKNIQYF
CDR3nt: TGTGCCAGCAGTCGGACTAGCAAAAACATTCAGTACTTC

j_gene: TRBJ2-5
v_gene: TRBV15
d_gene: -
len: 14
abundance: once
CDR3aa: CATSGPLTQETQYF
CDR3nt: TGTGCCACCAGCGGACCTCTCACCCAAGAGACCCAGTACTTC

j_gene: TRBJ1-5
v_gene: TRBV7-8
d_gene: -
len: 15
abundance: -
CDR3aa: CASSLVGGYNQPQHF
CDR3nt: TGTGCCAGCAGCTTAGTAGGAGGATACAATCAGCCCCAGCATTTT

j_gene: TRBJ1-2
v_gene: TRBV28
d_gene: TRBD1
len: 15
abundance: -
CDR3aa: CASRPNDRVSTGYTF
CDR3nt: TGTGCCAGCAGACCGAACGACAGGGTAAGCACAGGCTACACCTTC

j_gene: TRBJ2-3
v_gene: TRBV28
d_gene: -
len: 15
abundance: -
CDR3aa: CASSLPPANTDTQYF
CDR3nt: TGTGCCAGCAGTTTACCACCAGCAAACACAGATACGCAGTATTTT

j_gene: TRBJ2-3
v_gene: TRBV18
d_gene: -
len: 15
abundance: -
CDR3aa: CASSSGLRSTDTQYF
CDR3nt: TGTGCCAGCTCATCTGGACTTAGGAGCACAGATACGCAGTATTTT

j_gene: TRBJ1-5
v_gene: TRBV13
d_gene: -
len: 15
abundance: -
CDR3aa: CASSDARTANQPQHF
CDR3nt: TGTGCCAGCAGCGATGCCAGAACGGCCAATCAGCCCCAGCATTTT

j_gene: TRBJ2-2
v_gene: TRBV7-3
d_gene: TRBD1
len: 15
abundance: -
CDR3aa: CASSPDGTASGELFF
CDR3nt: TGTGCCAGCAGCCCAGACGGGACAGCCTCCGGGGAGCTGTTTTTT

j_gene: TRBJ1-2
v_gene: TRBV7-3
d_gene: TRBD1
len: 14
abundance: -
CDR3aa: CASSWGGTGYGYTF
CDR3nt: TGTGCCAGCAGCTGGGGAGGGACAGGCTATGGCTACACCTTC

j_gene: TRBJ1-1
v_gene: TRBV6-6
d_gene: -
len: 12
abundance: -
CDR3aa: CASSRRGTEAFF
CDR3nt: TGTGCCAGCAGTAGGAGGGGCACTGAAGCTTTCTTT

j_gene: TRBJ1-1
v_gene: TRBV15
d_gene: TRBD1
len: 16
abundance: -
CDR3aa: CATSRARQGFSTEAFF
CDR3nt: TGTGCCACCAGCAGAGCCAGACAGGGTTTTAGCACTGAAGCTTTCTTT

j_gene: TRBJ1-1
v_gene: TRBV2
d_gene: TRBD1
len: 14
abundance: few
CDR3aa: CASSVGTAGTEAFF
CDR3nt: TGTGCCAGCAGTGTAGGGACAGCGGGGACTGAAGCTTTCTTT

j_gene: TRBJ1-5
v_gene: TRBV7-2
d_gene: -
len: 13
abundance: -
CDR3aa: CASSRRLNQPQHF
CDR3nt: TGTGCCAGCAGCCGACGATTAAATCAGCCCCAGCATTTT

j_gene: TRBJ1-2
v_gene: TRBV7-2
d_gene: -
len: 14
abundance: -
CDR3aa: CASSLEADLYGYTF
CDR3nt: TGTGCCAGCAGCTTAGAGGCAGATCTATATGGCTACACCTTC

j_gene: TRBJ2-7
v_gene: TRBV7-3
d_gene: -
len: 15
abundance: -
CDR3aa: CASSLTGGQNYEQYF
CDR3nt: TGTGCCAGCAGCTTAACTGGGGGACAAAACTACGAGCAGTACTTC

j_gene: TRBJ2-6
v_gene: TRBV2
d_gene: -
len: 15
abundance: -
CDR3aa: CASSGRLGGANVLTF
CDR3nt: TGTGCCAGCAGTGGTCGGTTGGGAGGGGCCAACGTCCTGACTTTC

j_gene: TRBJ1-4
v_gene: TRBV7-2
d_gene: -
len: 15
abundance: -
CDR3aa: CASSSLGATNEKLFF
CDR3nt: TGTGCCAGCAGCTCCCTGGGTGCAACTAATGAAAAACTGTTTTTT

j_gene: TRBJ1-2
v_gene: TRBV11-1
d_gene: -
len: 13
abundance: -
CDR3aa: CASSLVTSNGYTF
CDR3nt: TGTGCCAGCAGCTTAGTCACTTCGAATGGCTACACCTTC

j_gene: TRBJ1-5
v_gene: TRBV19
d_gene: -
len: 19
abundance: -
CDR3aa: CASSIVIGGRAGSNQPQHF
CDR3nt: TGTGCCAGTAGTATAGTAATCGGGGGGCGCGCGGGAAGCAATCAGCCCCAGCATTTT

j_gene: TRBJ1-6
v_gene: TRBV2
d_gene: -
len: 15
abundance: -
CDR3aa: CASSARDPGYSPLHF
CDR3nt: TGTGCCAGCAGTGCCCGGGACCCAGGATATTCACCCCTCCACTTT

j_gene: TRBJ1-1
v_gene: TRBV7-6
d_gene: -
len: 13
abundance: -
CDR3aa: CASSANSRTEAFF
CDR3nt: TGTGCCAGCAGCGCTAACAGCAGGACTGAAGCTTTCTTT

j_gene: TRBJ1-5
v_gene: TRBV28
d_gene: -
len: 12
abundance: -
CDR3aa: CASRGGLKPQHF
CDR3nt: TGTGCCAGCAGAGGGGGTTTGAAGCCCCAGCATTTT

j_gene: TRBJ2-7
v_gene: TRBV10-2
d_gene: -
len: 13
abundance: -
CDR3aa: CASRMTSSYEQYF
CDR3nt: TGCGCCAGCAGAATGACGAGCTCCTACGAGCAGTACTTC

j_gene: TRBJ1-5
v_gene: TRBV21-1
d_gene: -
len: 19
abundance: -
CDR3aa: CASSKPQGRGIDSNQPQHF
CDR3nt: TGTGCCAGCAGCAAACCTCAGGGACGGGGAATCGATAGCAATCAGCCCCAGCATTTT

j_gene: TRBJ2-2
v_gene: TRBV10-1
d_gene: -
len: 14
abundance: -
CDR3aa: CASRVDRNTGELFF
CDR3nt: TGCGCCAGCAGGGTGGACAGAAACACCGGGGAGCTGTTTTTT

j_gene: TRBJ2-3
v_gene: TRBV18
d_gene: -
len: 15
abundance: once
CDR3aa: CASSGQQGHTDTQYF
CDR3nt: TGTGCCAGCTCGGGCCAACAGGGCCACACAGATACGCAGTATTTT

j_gene: TRBJ1-2
v_gene: TRBV14
d_gene: -
len: 13
abundance: -
CDR3aa: CASSLGRRYGYTF
CDR3nt: TGTGCCAGCAGCCTCGGGCGGCGTTATGGCTACACCTTC

j_gene: TRBJ2-3
v_gene: TRBV11-2
d_gene: TRBD2
len: 18
abundance: -
CDR3aa: CASSFGLAGGLRTDTQYF
CDR3nt: TGTGCCAGCAGCTTCGGGCTAGCGGGAGGGTTGAGGACAGATACGCAGTATTTT

j_gene: TRBJ2-7
v_gene: TRBV28
d_gene: TRBD2
len: 16
abundance: -
CDR3aa: CASREDRGGKSYEQYF
CDR3nt: TGTGCCAGCCGCGAGGATCGCGGGGGGAAATCCTACGAGCAGTACTTC

j_gene: TRBJ2-1
v_gene: TRBV18
d_gene: -
len: 15
abundance: -
CDR3aa: CASSPPAGLGDEQFF
CDR3nt: TGTGCCAGCTCACCACCGGCAGGGCTCGGGGATGAGCAGTTCTTC

j_gene: TRBJ2-3
v_gene: TRBV29-1
d_gene: -
len: 13
abundance: -
CDR3aa: CSVTTGGTDTQYF
CDR3nt: TGCAGCGTTACGACAGGAGGCACAGATACGCAGTATTTT

j_gene: TRBJ2-7
v_gene: TRBV7-8
d_gene: TRBD2
len: 17
abundance: -
CDR3aa: CASSSPSGGVRRYEQYF
CDR3nt: TGTGCCAGCAGCTCCCCCTCCGGGGGGGTACGACGTTACGAGCAGTACTTC